This TCR beta chain was captured in a study of Graves' ophthalmopathy and Graves' hyperthyroidism. Study summary: No ophthalmopathy within 18 months of follow-up signified stable hyperthyroidism. Points from the study as a whole: From stable hyperthyroidism, ophthalmopathy was separated by a 13-signature model with 85% to 90% sensitivity and roughly 84% specificity.

In its sample, this clonotype was seen many times. Its matching antigen is unknown. Deletions cut 5 bases from V and 7 bases from J, with 14 bases between. The CDR3 consists of 13 residues. CDR1 and CDR2 (germline): SGHTA, FQGNSA. As the template, RNA transcripts were used to amplify TCR beta CDR3 regions. The first round was an RT-PCR with HTBI primers, and the second round was a multiplex PCR. TCRdb processed the multiplex PCR reads anew with MiXCR; each CDR3 protein has one entry. The data hold over a million distinct CDR3 sequences, with about 36% observed a single time. The sample taken for sequencing was peripheral blood or thyroid tissue (not recorded which). The sequence came from an adult man with Graves' hyperthyroidism. This chain uses TRBV7-2 with TRBJ1-1; D is uncertain. Here the CDR3 reads CASSPFLVIEAFF. As DNA, the CDR3 is TGTGCCAGCAGCCCCTTCCTGGTAATTGAAGCTTTCTTT. Full variable domain (outside the CDR3, taken from reference TRBV7-2 and TRBJ1-1): GAGVSQSPSNKVTEKGKDVELRCDPISGHTALYWYRQSLGQGLEFLIYFQGNSAPDKSGLPSDRFSAERTGGSVSTLTIQRTQQEDSAVYLCASSPFLVIEAFFGQGTRLTVV.